The 29 T cell receptor beta chains in this list originate from one sample, sequenced in a study of cytomegalovirus exposure and HLA in healthy donors. PCR used 60 Vbeta primers and 13 Jbeta primers. Assay: immunoSEQ multiplex PCR; the TCRdb copy retains only in-frame clones and omits some. The repertoire holds roughly 110,000 clones, with 75% to 85% as singletons. The sequenced sample was PBMCs. These receptors all come from a man aged 50-60 years in good health and CMV-seronegative.

V gene TRBV5-1 combines with J gene TRBJ2-1; possibly TRBD2 for D (5 bases). V was shortened by 4 bases and J by 9 bases, with 20 bases between the two germline ends. There are 15 residues in the CDR3. Germline assignment: CDR1 SGHRS and CDR2 YFSETQ. CDR3 loop: CASSPINFGKSEQFF. The CDR3 DNA follows: TGCGCCAGCAGCCCTATCAACTTCGGGAAGTCTGAGCAGTTCTTC.

The chain links TRBV5-6 to TRBJ1-1; no firm D call. The V end lost 0 bases, the J end lost 0 bases, and 3 bases lay between the germline ends. This CDR3 region has 13 residues. The V gene's germline CDR1 is SGHDT and CDR2 YYEEEE. The CDR3, as DNA: TGTGCCAGCAGCTTGGACATGAACACTGAAGCTTTCTTT. It codes for CASSLDMNTEAFF. Together with reference TRBV5-6 and TRBJ1-1, the CDR3 gives the full variable domain: DAGVTQSPTHLIKTRGQQVTLRCSPKSGHDTVSWYQQALGQGPQFIFQYYEEEERQRGNFPDRFSGHQFPNYSSELNVNALLLGDSALYLCASSLDMNTEAFFGQGTRLTVV.

V and J are TRBV15 and TRBJ2-3; 8 bases agree with TRBD1. This CDR3 spans 16 amino acids. V trimming: 1 base; J trimming: 3 bases; junction bases outside the gene matches: 6. From germline, CDR1 is LNHNV and CDR2 YYDKDF (reference sequence). The CDR3, as DNA: TGTGCCACCAGCAGAGGCCCCAGGGGGCGAACAGATACGCAGTATTTT. Translation: CATSRGPRGRTDTQYF.

This clone was observed a handful of times. The gene calls are TRBV18 and TRBJ2-5; 8 bases are shared with TRBD2. The J call may be mistaken, given a closer DNA end match to TRBJ2-7. Germline assignment: CDR1 KGHSH and CDR2 LQKENI. The CDR3 has 15 residues. DNA for the CDR3: TGTGCCAGCTCACTAGCGGGGTTCAGCTCCTACGAGCAGTACTTC. Encoded protein: CASSLAGFSSYEQYF.

This clone was seen more than once but under ten times. The rearrangement joins TRBV9 to TRBJ1-1; no firm D call. With 4 bases removed from V and 5 bases from J, the gap between germline ends came to 30 bases. Germline V gives CDR1 SGDLS, CDR2 YYNGEE. There are 19 residues in the CDR3. CDR3 DNA: TGTGCCAGCAGCCCCAAGCGGGTTTTCGGGAATTGGGAGGGTACTGAAGCTTTCTTT. Residues: CASSPKRVFGNWEGTEAFF.

This clone is termed medium-sized. The CDR3 is CASGNRGPGTEAFF. The CDR3 region has the DNA TGTGCCAGTGGCAACAGGGGGCCAGGCACTGAAGCTTTCTTT. The chain couples TRBV19 to TRBJ1-1; TRBD1 matches 9 bases. CDR1 and CDR2 from the germline V gene are LNHDA and SQIVND (reference sequence). V shed 8 bases and J 4 bases; nucleotides not matched to a gene: 8. The CDR3 spans 14 residues.

This clone has only a few counts. The genes are TRBV11-1 and TRBJ2-1, with 8 bases identical to TRBD1. The germline CDR1 and CDR2 sequences are SGHAT and FQDESV (reference sequence). The CDR3 contains 17 residues. Trimming removed 4 bases from V and 8 bases from J; junction bases left unmatched: 16. The CDR3 here is CASSWGQWVQGVDEQFF. In DNA, the CDR3 is TGTGCCAGCAGCTGGGGGCAGTGGGTACAGGGGGTAGATGAGCAGTTCTTC.

The chain has TRBV19 and TRBJ1-5; 7 bases agree with TRBD1. Trimming at V came to 10 bases and at J to 0 bases, leaving 9 bases not matched to a gene. The CDR3 consists of 15 residues. Germline CDR1 LNHDA, CDR2 SQIVND (reference sequence). The CDR3 bases are TGTGCCACTCGGGGACAGAGCAATAGCAATCAGCCCCAGCATTTT. Amino acid sequence: CATRGQSNSNQPQHF.

The rearrangement links TRBV28 to TRBJ1-5; D gene uncertain. The length of the CDR3 is 13 residues. From germline, CDR1 is MDHEN and CDR2 SYDVKM. V was pared by 4 bases and J by 6 bases, with 10 bases between. CDR3 loop: CASSSSRLQPQHF. CDR3 bases: TGTGCCAGCAGTTCCAGCCGACTTCAGCCCCAGCATTTT.

This clone was seen just once. The rearrangement uses TRBV18 and TRBJ1-1; 8 bases fit TRBD1. This CDR3 comprises 15 residues. CDR1 is KGHSH and CDR2 is LQKENI in the germline V gene. V was clipped by 6 bases and J by 2 bases; unmatched bases: 8. CDR3 bases: TGTGCCAGCTCCCCCACACAGGGGGGAAACACTGAAGCTTTCTTT. Translating gives CASSPTQGGNTEAFF.

The CDR3 bases are TGTGCCATCAGTAATCTAGCGGGGAACACCGGGGAGCTGTTTTTT. Translation gives CAISNLAGNTGELFF. The genes are TRBV10-3 and TRBJ2-2; TRBD2 matches 8 bases. Trimming cost V 5 bases and J 1 base; bases outside gene matches: 3. Germline loops: CDR1 ENHRY, CDR2 SYGVKD. This CDR3 has 15 residues.

The chain couples TRBV7-3 to TRBJ2-3, with 9 bases identical to TRBD2. With 4 bases clipped from V and 0 bases from J, the junction kept 8 bases outside the gene matches. From germline, CDR1 is SGHTA and CDR2 FQGTGA. The CDR3 is 17 amino acids. CDR3 bases: TGTGCCAGCAGCTACGTGGTAGCGGGAGCTAGCACAGATACGCAGTATTTT. Protein sequence: CASSYVVAGASTDTQYF.

This sequence joins TRBV6-1 and TRBJ1-5; a possible D gene is TRBD1 (6 bases). The length of the CDR3 is 14 residues. Germline loops: CDR1 MNHNS, CDR2 SASEGT. Trimming cost V 8 bases and J 6 bases, with 17 bases left between them. In DNA form, the CDR3 reads TGTGCCAGCGGTGTCACAGGGTTTGGTCAGCCCCAGCATTTT. Translation gives CASGVTGFGQPQHF.

The rearrangement links TRBV5-6 to TRBJ2-5; 8 bases map to TRBD1. After removal of 2 bases from V and 5 bases from J, the junction contained 8 bases not matched to a gene. The CDR3 runs 15 residues. Germline CDR1 and CDR2: SGHDT and YYEEEE. The CDR3 is CASSFPTGDRETQYF. The CDR3 region has the DNA TGTGCCAGCAGCTTCCCAACAGGGGACAGGGAGACCCAGTACTTC.

This clone appeared a few times. The chain couples TRBV11-2 to TRBJ2-5; 8 bases agree with TRBD1. V trimming: 4 bases; J trimming: 2 bases; junction bases outside the gene matches: 3. Per the germline V gene, CDR1 is SGHAT and CDR2 is FQNNGV. The length of the CDR3 is 14 residues. CDR3 in DNA: TGTGCCAGCAGCTATGACAGGGGACAAGAGACCCAGTACTTC. This translates into CASSYDRGQETQYF.

The chain recombines TRBV6-1 with TRBJ1-3, with D perhaps matching TRBD1 (5 bases). Trimming removed 10 bases from V and 0 bases from J, with 10 bases in between. Germline assignment: CDR1 MNHNS and CDR2 SASEGT. CDR3 length: 13 residues. The CDR3 DNA reads as TGTGCCACCCCAGGGATCTCTGGAAACACCATATATTTT. Its translation: CATPGISGNTIYF.

The chain has TRBV6-1 and TRBJ1-5, with a possible D match to TRBD1 (6 bases). The germline gives CDR1 MNHNS, CDR2 SASEGT. This CDR3 is built from 12 residues. Trimming left V 7 bases short and J 6 bases short, with 10 bases between. Written as DNA, the CDR3 is TGTGCCAGCACTCAGGGGTTTCAGCCCCAGCATTTT. This gives the protein CASTQGFQPQHF.

The chain uses TRBV7-2 and TRBJ1-1, with TRBD1 matching 10 bases. The length of the CDR3 is 16 residues. The ends lost 0 bases at V and 6 bases at J; junction bases unmatched: 7. CDR1 is SGHTA and CDR2 is FQGNSA in the germline V gene. CDR3 region: CASSLAPGQGRAEAFF. Here the CDR3 DNA reads TGTGCCAGCAGCTTAGCTCCGGGACAGGGGCGTGCTGAAGCTTTCTTT.

The genes are TRBV19 and TRBJ1-2; the match to TRBD1 covers 10 bases. The germline CDR1 and CDR2 sequences are LNHDA and SQIVND (reference sequence). The J segment lost 4 bases and the V segment lost 4 bases, leaving 6 bases of the junction unmatched. The CDR3 runs to 15 residues. The CDR3 is CASSTVTGGAYGYTF. CDR3 nucleotide sequence: TGTGCCAGTAGTACGGTGACAGGGGGCGCCTATGGCTACACCTTC. Looking up the rest from reference TRBV19 and TRBJ1-2 gives the full variable domain: DGGITQSPKYLFRKEGQNVTLSCEQNLNHDAMYWYRQDPGQGLRLIYYSQIVNDFQKGDIAEGYSVSREKKESFPLTVTSAQKNPTAFYLCASSTVTGGAYGYTFGSGTRLTVV.

The rearrangement joins TRBV9 to TRBJ2-1, with D possibly being TRBD2 (5 bases). The V end was cut by 3 bases, the J end by 6 bases, with 10 bases between. The CDR3 has 13 residues. Germline CDR1 reads SGDLS; CDR2 reads YYNGEE. The chain's CDR3 is CASSGLAANEQFF. CDR3 DNA sequence: TGTGCCAGCAGCGGGCTAGCCGCCAATGAGCAGTTCTTC.

The chain couples TRBV7-9 to TRBJ2-5; D ambiguous. V was clipped by 5 bases and J by 2 bases, with 9 bases between them. This CDR3 contains 13 residues. The germline gives CDR1 SEHNR, CDR2 FQNEAQ (reference sequence). This CDR3 reads CASSTRVQETQYF. The CDR3 DNA reads as TGTGCCAGCAGCACCCGGGTACAAGAGACCCAGTACTTC.

The V and J genes are TRBV5-4 and TRBJ2-5; TRBD1 might be the D (6 bases). The CDR3 is 15 residues long. V was trimmed by 3 bases and J by 4 bases, leaving 16 bases between them. Germline CDR1 is SGHNT and CDR2 is YYREEE (reference sequence). CDR3 nucleotides: TGTGCCAGCAGCTCTCAACCGGGACAAGCAGAGACCCAGTACTTC. Amino acid sequence: CASSSQPGQAETQYF.

The chain combines TRBV30 with TRBJ1-4; D call uncertain. The CDR3 has 13 residues. Per germline, CDR1 GTSNPN and CDR2 SVGIG (reference sequence). V was clipped by 6 bases and J by 3 bases, with 11 bases between them. The CDR3, as DNA: TGTGCCTGCCCTGGGGAGGCTAATGAAAAACTGTTTTTT. It codes for CACPGEANEKLFF.

This clone was counted once. This chain uses TRBV7-9 with TRBJ2-3; a possible D gene is TRBD1 (6 bases). Germline V gives CDR1 SEHNR, CDR2 FQNEAQ (reference sequence). The CDR3 runs 14 residues. Trimming cost V 5 bases and J 5 bases, with 14 bases left between them. DNA for the CDR3: TGTGCCAGCAGCGAGCGCGAAGGGGGAGATACGCAGTATTTT. This encodes CASSEREGGDTQYF. Filled out from reference TRBV7-9 and TRBJ2-3, the complete variable domain reads DTGVSQNPRHKITKRGQNVTFRCDPISEHNRLYWYRQTLGQGPEFLTYFQNEAQLEKSRLLSDRFSAERPKGSFSTLEIQRTEQGDSAMYLCASSEREGGDTQYFGPGTRLTVL.

Here the CDR3 reads CASSQSVGTDGYRGNQPQHF. Here the CDR3 DNA reads TGCGCCAGCAGTCAATCAGTGGGGACAGACGGATATAGAGGCAATCAGCCCCAGCATTTT. The chain recombines TRBV23-1 with TRBJ1-5; 7 bases line up with TRBD1. TRBV23-1 carries the ORF label, with uncertain function. V lost 0 bases to trimming and J lost 2 bases; unmatched junction nucleotides: 16. The CDR3 length is 20 residues.

The genes are TRBV6-5 and TRBJ2-5; tentative D call: TRBD1 (5 bases). With 0 bases removed from V and 5 bases from J, the gap between germline ends came to 13 bases. The V gene's germline CDR1 is MNHEY and CDR2 SVGAGI. The CDR3 has 15 residues. CDR3 coding DNA: TGTGCCAGCAGTTACTCGACCGGACAAGGGGAGACCCAGTACTTC. This translates into CASSYSTGQGETQYF.

Turning to this clone: Germline and junction disagree at one end, which may indicate a read error. The chain is built from TRBV7-9 and TRBJ2-7; D remains unclear. The CDR3 sequence is 13 residues long. The germline V gene encodes CDR1 SEHNR and CDR2 FQNEAQ (reference sequence). CDR3 nucleotides: TGTTCCAGCAGCTTCAGGCAAGGTTACGAGCAGTACTTC. Protein sequence: CSSSFRQGYEQYF.

The CDR3 bases are TGTGCCTGGAGTGTTGGGCCTAATTTAATTCAGCCCCAGCATTTT. This translates into CAWSVGPNLIQPQHF. V gene TRBV30 combines with J gene TRBJ1-5; D not certain. The length of the CDR3 is 15 residues. Germline V gene lookup returns CDR1 GTSNPN and CDR2 SVGIG (reference sequence). The V end was cut by 0 bases, the J end by 6 bases, with 15 bases between.

The chain combines TRBV6-6 with TRBJ2-2; D ambiguous. The CDR3 consists of 15 residues. V lost 7 bases and J lost 1, with 13 bases in between. CDR1 and CDR2 (germline): MNHNY, SVGAGI (reference sequence). CDR3 loop: CASTRSTENTGELFF. The DNA of the CDR3 is TGTGCCAGCACCAGATCTACAGAGAACACCGGGGAGCTGTTTTTT.